This T cell receptor beta chain comes out of a study of CD8+ T cells in alopecia areata (dated by TCRdb to between 2018 and 2020). For the wider study: The treated patients, all with moderate-to-severe alopecia areata, were enrolled in an open-label pilot trial of oral tofacitinib given at 5 to 10 mg twice daily. Tofacitinib was administered for 6 to 18 months, and 6 months of follow-up off drug were then conducted to assess delayed response and recurrence. Disease severity in treated patients was measured with the SALT score, which quantifies the percentage of affected scalp surface area. In both human patients and the C3H/HeJ mouse model, the study applied high-throughput TCRbeta sequencing to look at T cell clonal expansion in alopecia areata. On the human side, TCRbeta sequencing was run on scalp tissue and on sorted CD4+ and CD8+ peripheral blood T cells from healthy controls and from alopecia areata patients with either patchy or totalis/universalis disease. Biopsies were taken from tofacitinib-treated patients at baseline and again at 4 and 24 weeks into treatment, and several of those patients also had a later scalp biopsy. Clonality in the scalp was compared among normal scalp (n=4), patchy alopecia areata scalp (n=8), and alopecia totalis/universalis scalp (n=8). RNA was extracted with the PAXgene miRNA kit for fixed scalp, the miRNeasy kit for PBMCs, and the RNeasy kit for mouse skin. immunoSEQ multiplex PCR using 35 Vbeta forward primers and 13 Jbeta reverse primers was used to amplify TCRbeta CDR3 regions.

Library construction relied on the immunoSEQ multiplex PCR assay. For TCR sequencing, RNA was extracted from every sample and reverse transcribed into cDNA to serve as template. SuperScript III was used for first-strand cDNA synthesis, primed with a 2:1 mix of oligo-dT and random hexamers. A synthetic immune receptor repertoire was used to measure amplification bias, and any remaining bias was corrected computationally. The authors processed their data as follows. Raw reads were preprocessed to remove errors, and CDR3 was defined according to IMGT conventions as the region from the conserved cysteine to phenylalanine. Clonality was calculated as 1 minus Shannon entropy normalized by log2 of the number of productive unique TCRs. Whether scalp clones were CD4 or CD8 was inferred by matching scalp TCRbeta sequences against CD4 and CD8 repertoires sorted from blood. Imported from immuneACCESS, the table was reduced by TCRdb to in-frame sequences with V and J called. These copies leave out some clones; in studies compared against another copy, an unresolved V gene accounts for under half, and the cause of the remainder is not known. V and J calls and clone size come straight from that table; D and trimming were deduced from the DNA. Here the sample has approximately 210,000 clones; 66% occur a single time. The biggest ten clones account for roughly 1.2% of the sample.

With regard to this clone: What antigen it recognizes has not been identified. No base quality information exists; no much larger clone differs at one position.

Beyond this particular receptor, the publication reports: During tofacitinib treatment, many expanded lesional clones stuck around in both scalp and blood, and this persistence may partly explain why relapse happens after treatment is stopped. Compared with mice, TCR sequences shared between patients were less clear, possibly partly because of HLA diversity across the patient population. Compared with normal scalp, lesional scalp, particularly in alopecia totalis/universalis, had higher clonality and more expanded CD8+ clones, which suggests antigenic drive. Resident alphabeta T cells in normal human skin are also sequenced, complicating scalp TCR repertoire analysis, unlike mouse skin dominated by gammadelta T cells. Because the treated cohort was small and included a single nonresponder, larger studies are needed to assess links between baseline CD8+ expansion and response. Tofacitinib significantly lowered scalp clonality and the number of expanded CD8+ clones among the top 100 scalp clones.

The sample's treatment or condition label is to be understood as: oral pan-JAK inhibitor, 5-10 mg twice daily. Peripheral blood and lesional scalp punch biopsies were obtained from patients with alopecia areata. PBMCs were isolated by density centrifugation and stained for CD3, CD4 and CD8, after which CD4+ and CD8+ T cells were sorted on a FACSAria. The source of this sequence is a human donor with alopecia areata. This specimen consisted of CD4+ T cells sorted from blood, obtained around week 42, from a patient treated with tofacitinib.

For the CDR3, the sequence is CASSQVNPSGGLKTETQYF. The nucleotides read TGCGCCAGCAGCCAAGTAAACCCTAGCGGGGGGCTAAAGACAGAGACCCAGTACTTC. Recombination joined TRBV4-3 with TRBJ2-5; 11 central nucleotides agree with TRBD2. For this chain, trimming is 1 base at the V end and 4 bases at the J end, and the number of junction bases without a gene match is 14. The germline V gene sets CDR1 to LGHNA and CDR2 to YSLEER. The CDR3 covers 19 residues, taking in both the cysteine and the phenylalanine. The kept DNA is CDR3 alone, 57 bases in frame from the first base.